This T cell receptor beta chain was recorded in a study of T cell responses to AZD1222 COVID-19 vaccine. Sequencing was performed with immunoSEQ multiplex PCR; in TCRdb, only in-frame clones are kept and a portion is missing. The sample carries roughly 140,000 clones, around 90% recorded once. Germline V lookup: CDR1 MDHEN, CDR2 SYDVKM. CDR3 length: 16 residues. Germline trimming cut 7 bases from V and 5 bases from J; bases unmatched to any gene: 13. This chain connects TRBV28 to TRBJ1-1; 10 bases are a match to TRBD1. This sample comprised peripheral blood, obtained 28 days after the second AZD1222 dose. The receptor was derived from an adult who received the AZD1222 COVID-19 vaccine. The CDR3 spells CASIPRDRGRETEAFF. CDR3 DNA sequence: TGTGCCAGCATTCCCCGGGACAGGGGACGAGAAACTGAAGCTTTCTTT.